Below are 8 T cell receptor beta chains sequenced from a single sample in a study of T-cell reconstitution after alpha-beta-depleted transplantation in children. Library preparation (for TCRbeta) was performed with unique molecular identifiers. MiXCR, applied by TCRdb to the PCR reads, yields one record per CDR3 protein. Among 440,000 or so distinct CDR3 sequences, over 40% were seen once, and the ten largest hold 25% to 30%. Sequences were derived from PBMCs, sampled before TCRalphabeta/CD19-depleted stem cell transplant. The receptors here all came from a girl aged 2 to 10 with aplastic anemia, due to receive a stem cell transplant.

V usage is TRBV10-3 and J usage is TRBJ2-7; 10 bases align to TRBD2. CDR1 is ENHRY, CDR2 SYGVKD, per germline. The V segment lost 8 bases and the J segment 6 bases; nucleotides outside the gene matches: 1. The CDR3 loop spans 11 amino acids. CDR3 loop: CAIGLAVEQYF. The CDR3 DNA reads as TGTGCCATCGGACTAGCGGTCGAGCAGTACTTC.

The CDR3 spells CATSRGDLKSTDTQYF. DNA for the CDR3: TGTGCCACCAGCAGGGGGGACCTAAAAAGCACAGATACGCAGTATTTT. The V call is TRBV15, the J call TRBJ2-3; tentatively, D is TRBD1 or TRBD2 (5 bases each). Trimming left V 3 bases short and J 0 bases short, with 13 bases between. Germline V CDR1 and CDR2: LNHNV, YYDKDF (reference sequence). CDR3 length equals 16 residues.

J is TRBJ1-6 and V is TRBV27; D ambiguous. Germline CDR1 and CDR2: MNHEY and SMNVEV (reference sequence). V lost 6 bases, J lost 9 bases, and 18 bases lay in between. CDR3 size: 15 residues. For the CDR3, the DNA is TGTGCCAGCAGCCAACAGCCTCCTCCGGTTTCACCCCTCCACTTT. It is translated as CASSQQPPPVSPLHF.

This clonotype appeared a few times. The chain links TRBV20-1 to TRBJ1-4; 7 bases map to TRBD1. This CDR3 has 17 residues. V trimming: 6 bases; J trimming: 3 bases; junction bases outside the gene matches: 16. Germline V lookup: CDR1 DFQATT, CDR2 SNEGSKA (reference sequence). Written as DNA, the CDR3 is TGCAGTGCATCACCGGGACAGTACATCCTGGCTAATGAAAAACTGTTTTTT. Residues: CSASPGQYILANEKLFF.

This clonotype was picked up one time. This chain links TRBV7-9 with TRBJ2-2; D not certain. The CDR3 totals 16 residues. Trimming shortened V by 0 bases and J by 1 base, and 9 bases separated the two germline ends. Per germline, CDR1 SEHNR and CDR2 FQNEAQ (reference sequence). The DNA of the CDR3 is TGTGCCAGCAGCTTAGCGGCCCTTATGAACACCGGGGAGCTGTTTTTT. Translated: CASSLAALMNTGELFF.

This clonotype appeared many times. Here the CDR3 DNA reads TGTGCCATCAGTGAGAGGGGGGGAAGAGGGACCCAGTACTTC. Its protein product is CAISERGGRGTQYF. The chain is built from TRBV10-3 and TRBJ2-5; D is perhaps TRBD2 (7 bases). Trimming shortened V by 2 bases and J by 7 bases, and 14 bases separated the two germline ends. The CDR3 loop spans 14 amino acids. CDR1 and CDR2 (germline): ENHRY, SYGVKD.

This clonotype was picked up many times. The chain combines TRBV5-1 with TRBJ2-1, with TRBD2 matching over 7 bases. Per the germline V gene, CDR1 is SGHRS and CDR2 is YFSETQ. This CDR3 is built from 15 residues. Trimming took 1 base from V and 6 from J; bases not matched to a gene: 7. The CDR3 spells CASSLKHSGSNEQFF. CDR3 coding DNA: TGCGCCAGCAGCTTGAAGCATAGCGGGTCCAATGAGCAGTTCTTC.

This chain connects TRBV7-2 to TRBJ2-5; either TRBD1 or TRBD2 may supply D (6 bases each). Germline loops: CDR1 SGHTA, CDR2 FQGNSA. This CDR3 region has 15 residues. Trimming pared 7 bases from V and 2 bases from J, leaving 17 bases between. CDR3 loop: CASTLQRGVQETQYF. The CDR3 nucleotides are TGTGCCAGCACCCTACAGAGGGGGGTTCAAGAGACCCAGTACTTC.